This TCR beta chain was observed in a study of cytomegalovirus exposure and HLA in healthy donors. Study-level background: A prior analysis found roughly 110 million unique TCR beta sequences from 170 million or so T cells.

As concerns this clone: Its antigen is not identified.

The CDR3 length is 15 residues. The trim removed 2 bases at V and 8 bases at J, leaving 10 bases unmatched. Germline lookup yields CDR1 LNHNV and CDR2 YYDKDF (reference sequence). Notes on the study in general: The study assumed roughly uniform donor sequencing depth for presence/absence analyses. In a later analysis, TCR association rates varied by HLA locus: DRB1 most, HLA-C fewest.

The primer mix had 60 Vbeta and 13 Jbeta primers. TCRdb's table, derived via immunoSEQ multiplex PCR, lists solely in-frame clones and lacks some. The data hold roughly 230,000 clones, with 78% observed a single time. The chain joins TRBV15 to TRBJ1-2; 8 nucleotides match TRBD1. The sequenced sample consisted of PBMCs. The clonotype comes from a boy aged 5-17 years in good health and CMV-seronegative. The CDR3 nucleotides are TGTGCCACCAGCAGACCCGCCGGACAGGGCGGCGGCTACACCTTC. Translating it yields CATSRPAGQGGGYTF.